This TCR beta chain was found in a study of beta chain features in type 1 diabetes. The germline CDR1 and CDR2 sequences are GTSNPN and SVGIG (reference sequence). The V gene lost 7 bases and the J gene lost 3 bases, with 13 bases spanning the gap. This CDR3 contains 14 residues. CD45RO/CCR7/CD25/CD127/CD95/CD27 separated CD4+ naive, central memory, regulatory and stem cell-like memory cells by sorting. This clone was recorded many times. Expressed TCRB transcripts were sequenced because the entire RNA isolate underwent reverse transcription. Here immunoSEQ multiplex PCR was the method, and the copy in TCRdb shows in-frame clones only, minus some. Of approximately 400,000 clones detected, more than 13% appear once; the ten largest clones hold around 0.02%.

The genes are TRBV30 and TRBJ2-6, with D possibly matching TRBD2 (6 bases). This receptor was obtained from a woman in her late teens or twenties in good health. Sequencing used naive CD4+ T cells from blood. The CDR3 sequence: CASPRGSGANVLTF. The CDR3 DNA reads TGTGCCTCCCCGCGGGGTAGTGGGGCCAACGTCCTGACTTTC. The variable domain in full, with the rest retrieved from reference TRBV30 and TRBJ2-6, is SQTIHQWPATLVQPVGSPLSLECTVEGTSNPNLYWYRQAAGRGLQLLFYSVGIGQISSEVPQNLSASRPQDRQFILSSKKLLLSDSGFYLCASPRGSGANVLTFGAGSRLTVL.